The 3 T cell receptor beta chains below were found in one sample sequenced in a study of T cells in localized non-small cell lung cancer. Profiling relied on immunoSEQ multiplex PCR, and the TCRdb table lists in-frame clones only, not all of them. This table holds roughly 70,000 clones, about nine tenths found once. Sequencing was performed on peripheral blood, taken before any cancer treatment. These receptors were collected from a male donor at least 60 years old with stage III squamous cell lung carcinoma.

This chain uses TRBV6-5 with TRBJ1-3; D is unresolved. The CDR3 contains 13 residues. The V end was cut by 8 bases, the J end by 0 bases, with 8 bases between. CDR1 and CDR2 from the germline V gene are MNHEY and SVGAGI. This chain's CDR3 is CASPTDSGNTIYF. CDR3 coding DNA: TGTGCCAGCCCCACGGACTCTGGAAACACCATATATTTT.

V and J are TRBV10-3 and TRBJ1-1; possibly TRBD1 for D (5 bases). There are 13 residues in the CDR3. Germline CDR1 and CDR2: ENHRY and SYGVKD. V lost 7 bases and J 2 bases, leaving 11 bases between the germline ends. CDR3: CAITLGGNTEAFF. The CDR3 nucleotides are TGTGCCATCACCCTCGGGGGTAACACTGAAGCTTTCTTT.

The chain couples TRBV29-1 to TRBJ2-1; 7 nucleotides align to TRBD2. Germline V lookup: CDR1 SQVTM, CDR2 ANQGSEA. The CDR3 spans 13 residues. The ends lost 4 bases at V and 7 bases at J; junction bases unmatched: 7. Here the CDR3 DNA reads TGCAGCGTTGTATCGGGGGGAGGGAATGAGCAGTTCTTC. Translated, it gives CSVVSGGGNEQFF.